A single sample is the source of the 6 T cell receptor beta chains below, sequenced in a study of T cell responses to AZD1222 COVID-19 vaccine. The table came from immunoSEQ multiplex PCR; TCRdb's copy has only in-frame clones and leaves some out. Of 55,000 to 75,000 clones listed, roughly 90% were seen once; the top ten hold just under 5%. The sequenced sample was peripheral blood, obtained on day 0 of AZD1222 vaccination. Source of these receptors: an adult in good health.

This chain connects TRBV7-8 to TRBJ1-3, with 8 bases fitting TRBD1. Germline-derived CDR1 and CDR2 are SGHVS and FQNEAQ. V lost 2 bases to trimming and J lost 0 bases; unmatched junction nucleotides: 3. This CDR3 region has 16 residues. The CDR3 region is CASSLQGAFSGNTIYF. The CDR3 DNA is TGTGCCAGCAGCTTACAGGGGGCATTCTCTGGAAACACCATATATTTT.

J is TRBJ2-2 and V is TRBV5-1; D possibly corresponds to TRBD1 (6 bases). Germline V gene sequence: CDR1 SGHRS, CDR2 YFSETQ. V lost 5 bases and J lost 8, with 13 bases in between. This CDR3 region has 13 residues. This CDR3 reads CASRDTGSGELFF. The DNA of the CDR3 is TGCGCCAGCAGAGACACAGGGTCGGGGGAGCTGTTTTTT.

J is TRBJ2-7 and V is TRBV5-6, with a tentative D call TRBD1 (5 bases). The CDR3 spans 14 residues. CDR1 is SGHDT, CDR2 YYEEEE, per germline. With 0 bases removed from V and 2 bases from J, the gap between germline ends came to 9 bases. The DNA of the CDR3 is TGTGCCAGCAGCTTGGGTGGGGCCACCTACGAGCAGTACTTC. As protein: CASSLGGATYEQYF.

This chain uses TRBV11-1 with TRBJ1-6; no firm D call. Germline CDR1 is SGHAT and CDR2 is FQDESV (reference sequence). The length of the CDR3 is 14 residues. Trimming left V 5 bases short and J 9 bases short, with 14 bases between. CDR3 amino acids: CASSLVADASPLHF. In DNA, the CDR3 is TGTGCCAGCAGCCTCGTGGCAGACGCTTCACCCCTCCACTTT.

The chain couples TRBV29-1 to TRBJ2-2; D is unresolved. The CDR3 covers 13 residues. Trimming cost V 6 bases and J 2 bases, with 10 bases left between them. Looked up from germline, CDR1 is SQVTM and CDR2 is ANQGSEA. CDR3 in DNA: TGCAGCGTGAAACGAGATAACACCGGGGAGCTGTTTTTT. It yields the protein CSVKRDNTGELFF.

The chain carries TRBV30 and TRBJ1-2, with TRBD1 as a possible D gene (6 bases). Germline assignment: CDR1 GTSNPN and CDR2 SVGIG (reference sequence). V lost 1 base to trimming and J lost 5 bases, with 20 bases between them. CDR3 length: 16 residues. Here the CDR3 DNA reads TGTGCCTGGAGTGGTGGTTGGGGGGCAGGGAGTTATGGCTACACCTTC. Protein sequence: CAWSGGWGAGSYGYTF.